One sample yielded the 26 T cell receptor beta chains listed below, sequenced in a study of T cells in Graves' hyperthyroidism and ophthalmopathy. Amplified regions were TCR beta CDR3 sequences from RNA transcripts. HTBI primers were employed in a first-round RT-PCR of the TCR CDR3. TCRdb re-derived calls from the multiplex PCR reads in MiXCR, one entry per CDR3 protein. This sample has approximately 520,000 distinct CDR3 sequences, with less than 25% found just once. Sequencing used blood. The receptors come from a young man with Graves' hyperthyroidism.

This clonotype has a count of ten or more. The CDR3 DNA reads as TGTGCCACCAGCAGAGATCAGGCAGCGAACACCGGGGAGCTGTTTTTT. Its translation is CATSRDQAANTGELFF. The V and J genes are TRBV15 and TRBJ2-2; D unclear. Germline-derived CDR1 and CDR2 are LNHNV and YYDKDF (reference sequence). This CDR3 contains 16 residues. V lost 0 bases and J lost 0, with 8 bases in between.

V is TRBV5-1 and J is TRBJ2-4; no definite D call. V lost 3 bases and J lost 12, with 28 bases in between. The CDR3 consists of 17 residues. CDR1 SGHRS and CDR2 YFSETQ come from the germline V gene. The CDR3 coding sequence is TGCGCCAGCAGCTCAAACCCTTTACGGATAGGGAACTACGATCAGTACTTC. Translation gives CASSSNPLRIGNYDQYF.

The table lists this clonotype with many counts. V gene TRBV28 combines with J gene TRBJ2-7; D is ambiguous. V was pared by 2 bases and J by 6 bases, with 20 bases between. The CDR3 is made up of 16 amino acids. Germline V gene lookup returns CDR1 MDHEN and CDR2 SYDVKM. CDR3 region: CASSLKQLLRPTEQYF. The CDR3 nucleotides are TGTGCCAGCAGTTTAAAACAGCTGCTACGGCCTACCGAGCAGTACTTC.

This clonotype has a count of ten or more. V and J are TRBV19 and TRBJ1-5; D may be TRBD1 (5 bases). The CDR3 loop spans 17 amino acids. Trimming pared 7 bases from V and 0 bases from J, leaving 19 bases between. The germline V gene encodes CDR1 LNHDA and CDR2 SQIVND (reference sequence). The CDR3 loop is CASIQTGPQYSNQPQHF. CDR3 nucleotides: TGTGCCAGTATTCAAACAGGCCCGCAGTATAGCAATCAGCCCCAGCATTTT.

The CDR3: CASRFGVGTEAFF. CDR3 sequence (DNA): TGTGCCAGCAGATTCGGAGTGGGTACTGAAGCTTTCTTT. V usage is TRBV27 and J usage is TRBJ1-1; D is ambiguous. Per the germline V gene, CDR1 is MNHEY and CDR2 is SMNVEV (reference sequence). This CDR3 has 13 residues. V was pared by 6 bases and J by 5 bases, with 13 bases between.

This clonotype was counted many times. V is TRBV6-1 and J is TRBJ1-3, with D perhaps matching TRBD1 (5 bases). V was clipped by 3 bases and J by 3 bases, with 9 bases between them. The germline V gene has CDR1 MNHNS and CDR2 SASEGT. CDR3 length: 14 residues. CDR3 coding DNA: TGTGCCAGCAGTGACCAGGGATTTGGAAACACCATATATTTT. The encoded protein is CASSDQGFGNTIYF.

The rearrangement links TRBV4-1 to TRBJ2-7, with D perhaps matching TRBD1 (5 bases). This CDR3 is 12 amino acids long. The V and J ends lost 0 bases and 6 bases respectively, with 6 bases between them. From germline, CDR1 is MGHRA and CDR2 YSYEKL. CDR3 DNA: TGCGCCAGCAGCCAAGACAGGGCCGAGCAGTACTTC. Its translation is CASSQDRAEQYF.

This clonotype was found many times. This sequence joins TRBV7-9 and TRBJ2-5; a possible D gene is TRBD2 (6 bases). CDR3 size: 15 residues. The germline V gene encodes CDR1 SEHNR and CDR2 FQNEAQ (reference sequence). Trimming took off 0 bases at V and 5 bases at J, with 13 bases between the two ends. This CDR3 reads CASSLAGGGIETQYF. For the CDR3, the DNA is TGTGCCAGCAGCTTAGCGGGGGGAGGCATCGAGACCCAGTACTTC.

This clonotype was counted at least ten times. The chain couples TRBV6-1 to TRBJ1-2; D is possibly TRBD1 (5 bases). CDR3 length: 13 amino acids. Germline CDR1 MNHNS, CDR2 SASEGT. Trimming cost V 6 bases and J 2 bases, with 10 bases left between them. The CDR3 sequence is CASSQTENYGYTF. CDR3 coding DNA: TGTGCCAGCAGCCAGACAGAAAACTATGGCTACACCTTC.

As regards this clonotype: Compared with germline, one end of the junction differs, possibly owing to a read error. The chain joins TRBV15 to TRBJ1-3, with TRBD1 matching over 12 bases. Germline loops: CDR1 LNHNV, CDR2 YYDKDF (reference sequence). This CDR3 is built from 17 residues. The CDR3 nucleotides are TGTGTCACCAGCAGAGGAGGAGGGGACAGGGGGCGAAACACCATATATTTT. Its translation: CVTSRGGGDRGRNTIYF.

This clonotype was detected only a few times. The rearrangement links TRBV11-1 to TRBJ1-1, with D perhaps matching TRBD1 (5 bases). V was shortened by 1 base and J by 3 bases, with 15 bases between the two germline ends. Germline V gene data show CDR1 as SGHAT and CDR2 as FQDESV (reference sequence). The CDR3 is made up of 16 amino acids. The CDR3 region has the DNA TGTGCCAGCAGCTTAGGAGGAGAGGGGAAGGACACTGAAGCTTTCTTT. It specifies CASSLGGEGKDTEAFF.

Ten or more counts support this clonotype. The genes are TRBV7-2 and TRBJ2-5; D may correspond to TRBD1 or TRBD2 (5 bases each). The length of the CDR3 is 18 residues. Germline V gives CDR1 SGHTA, CDR2 FQGNSA. The germline V and J ends were trimmed by 5 bases and 2 bases, with 24 bases remaining between them. CDR3 DNA: TGTGCCAGCAGCCGGGACCTCCGCGGTTTCTCATTACAAGAGACCCAGTACTTC. It yields the protein CASSRDLRGFSLQETQYF.

Here the CDR3 DNA reads TGCAGCGCCAAAACAGGGGAAGGGGAGACCCAGTACTTC. This gives the protein CSAKTGEGETQYF. The chain uses TRBV29-1 and TRBJ2-5; 7 nucleotides agree with TRBD1. V shed 7 bases and J 5 bases; nucleotides not matched to a gene: 10. Germline CDR1 is SQVTM and CDR2 is ANQGSEA. The CDR3 has 13 amino acids.

This clonotype was detected many times. The chain recombines TRBV12-3 or TRBV12-4 with TRBJ2-7; D is undetermined. The CDR3 extends over 15 amino acids. V was clipped by 2 bases and J by 3 bases, with 14 bases between them. CDR3 sequence: CASSLYGQSLYEQYF. The CDR3 bases are TGTGCCAGCAGTTTATATGGCCAGTCTCTCTACGAGCAGTACTTC.

This clonotype was counted many times. This chain joins TRBV5-1 and TRBJ1-1; 10 nucleotides agree with TRBD1. After removal of 0 bases from V and 7 bases from J, the junction contained 9 bases not matched to a gene. The germline CDR1 and CDR2 sequences are SGHRS and YFSETQ. This CDR3 comprises 16 residues. In nucleotides, the CDR3 is TGCGCCAGCAGCTTGGCTGTGACAGGGGGCGCCGATGAAGCTTTCTTT. Translating gives CASSLAVTGGADEAFF.

This clonotype was observed many times. In this CDR3 the conserved last residue, phenylalanine or tryptophan, is missing, so a read error is likely. This rearrangement joins TRBV28 to TRBJ1-3; D unresolved. Germline CDR1 reads MDHEN; CDR2 reads SYDVKM. V was clipped by 3 bases and J by 13 bases, with 16 bases between them. This CDR3 comprises 13 residues. The CDR3 protein is CASSFPKAHHIYV. The CDR3 coding sequence is TGTGCCAGCAGTTTCCCCAAAGCTCACCATATATATGTT.

The table lists this clonotype with many counts. The chain recombines TRBV28 with TRBJ2-7, with 7 positions matching TRBD1. The CDR3 sequence is 16 residues long. V lost 4 bases and J lost 4; bases outside the gene matches: 13. Germline V gene data show CDR1 as MDHEN and CDR2 as SYDVKM. CDR3 loop: CASSSPSRDSSYEQYF. CDR3 DNA sequence: TGTGCCAGCAGTTCCCCCTCACGGGACAGCAGTTACGAGCAGTACTTC.

The chain employs TRBV28 and TRBJ1-5, with D perhaps TRBD1 (5 bases). Germline CDR1 MDHEN, CDR2 SYDVKM. This CDR3 contains 15 residues. V lost 5 bases, J lost 2 bases, and 13 bases lay in between. CDR3 nucleotide sequence: TGTGCCAGCAGTCCCGACAGTATCCGCAATCAGCCCCAGCATTTT. It translates to CASSPDSIRNQPQHF.

The chain recombines TRBV27 with TRBJ1-6; TRBD1 might be the D (5 bases). Trimming cost V 5 bases and J 7 bases, with 18 bases left between them. The CDR3 spans 16 residues. The germline V gene has CDR1 MNHEY and CDR2 SMNVEV (reference sequence). The CDR3 nucleotides read TGTGCCAGCAGTCCTGGGCTAGGTGGGGCCAATTCACCCCTCCACTTT. Amino acid sequence: CASSPGLGGANSPLHF.

V is TRBV7-2 and J is TRBJ2-7, with 11 bases identical to TRBD2. The CDR3 sequence is 15 residues long. After removal of 0 bases from V and 7 bases from J, the junction contained 5 bases not matched to a gene. Germline lookup yields CDR1 SGHTA and CDR2 FQGNSA. CDR3 amino acids: CASSLAGTSGGEQYF. In DNA form, the CDR3 reads TGTGCCAGCAGCTTAGCCGGGACTAGCGGAGGAGAGCAGTACTTC.

This clonotype was detected many times. CDR3 loop: CASSSLRGPYEQYF. The CDR3 DNA sequence: TGTGCCAGCAGCTCCCTCAGGGGGCCTTACGAGCAGTACTTC. The chain uses TRBV27 and TRBJ2-7; TRBD1 aligns across 8 bases. The CDR3 is made up of 14 amino acids. The ends lost 6 bases at V and 4 bases at J; junction bases unmatched: 8. Germline V lookup: CDR1 MNHEY, CDR2 SMNVEV (reference sequence).

In this sample, this clonotype turned up many times. The chain combines TRBV28 with TRBJ1-5; D remains ambiguous. The V gene lost 6 bases and the J gene lost 7 bases, with 19 bases spanning the gap. The CDR3 has 15 amino acids. CDR1 and CDR2 (germline): MDHEN, SYDVKM. CDR3 residues: CASSPGRSLWQPQHF. CDR3 DNA sequence: TGTGCCAGCAGCCCCGGGCGTTCCCTATGGCAGCCCCAGCATTTT.

This clonotype was counted many times. The chain carries TRBV6-2 or TRBV6-3 and TRBJ2-7; TRBD2 agrees at 8 bases. The V segment lost 4 bases and the J segment 5 bases; nucleotides outside the gene matches: 13. The germline V gene encodes CDR1 MNHEY and CDR2 SVGEGT. The CDR3 extends over 16 amino acids. Written as DNA, the CDR3 is TGTGCCAGCAGTTTACGTAGCGGGGTCCTAGGAGACGAGCAGTACTTC. This translates into CASSLRSGVLGDEQYF.

The CDR3 DNA sequence: TGTGCCAGCAGTGGCGGGGGTGTTAACTATGGCTACACCTTC. This sequence encodes CASSGGGVNYGYTF. The J gene is TRBJ1-2, the V gene TRBV6-1, with D possibly TRBD1 on 5 matching bases. This CDR3 is 14 amino acids long. Trimming shortened V by 4 bases and J by 1 base, and 10 bases separated the two germline ends. Germline V gene sequence: CDR1 MNHNS, CDR2 SASEGT.

This clonotype was recorded a few times. The chain joins TRBV20-1 to TRBJ2-7; a weak D match, TRBD2 (6 bases). The CDR3 runs to 14 residues. V dropped 0 bases and J dropped 5 bases, with 14 bases sitting between them. Germline CDR1 DFQATT, CDR2 SNEGSKA (reference sequence). CDR3 in DNA: TGCAGTGCTAGAGATGGGCGGAGGGTCCACGAGCAGTACTTC. Translating it yields CSARDGRRVHEQYF.

This sequence joins TRBV6-2 or TRBV6-3 and TRBJ1-1; D remains ambiguous. CDR1 MNHEY and CDR2 SVGEGT come from the germline V gene. The CDR3 spans 16 residues. The V gene lost 0 bases and the J gene lost 0 bases, with 11 bases spanning the gap. The CDR3 bases are TGTGCCAGCAGTTACTCGACGATCCGTATGAACACTGAAGCTTTCTTT. It codes for CASSYSTIRMNTEAFF.